This T cell receptor (beta chain) was captured in a study of OX40 agonist ivuxolimab in advanced cancers. V lost 5 bases and J lost 0; bases outside the gene matches: 5. Germline V lookup: CDR1 SGHVS, CDR2 FNYEAQ. This CDR3 spans 15 amino acids. If patients had autoimmune disease history or systemic immunosuppression, they were excluded. Blood sampling took place at baseline, cycle 4 day 1, and cycle 7 day 1. Profiling relied on immunoSEQ multiplex PCR, and the TCRdb table lists in-frame clones only, not all of them. The top ten clones hold approximately 45% of a sample with 30,000 to 40,000 clones, 70% to 90% of them seen once.

The V call is TRBV7-6, the J call TRBJ2-7; 9 bases fit TRBD2. Source: CD4+ or CD8+ T cells sorted from blood, taken in a trial of the OX40 agonist ivuxolimab. The clonotype comes from an adult with an advanced solid tumor such as melanoma, head and neck, liver or kidney cancer. CDR3 DNA: TGTGCCAGCAGCCTCTCTAGCGGGGACTCCTACGAGCAGTACTTC. Encoded protein: CASSLSSGDSYEQYF.